Each of the 24 T cell receptor beta chains below was sequenced from the same sample in a study of T cells in Graves' hyperthyroidism and ophthalmopathy (dated by TCRdb to between 2018 and 2021). Library preparation used multiplex PCR. The sample was run on an Illumina HiSeq 2000. Amplification of TCR beta CDR3 regions was carried out from RNA transcripts. A first-round RT-PCR of the TCR CDR3 used the HTBI primer set with the Qiagen OneStep RT-PCR kit. Through fastp at Q25 and MiXCR, TCRdb rebuilt clones from the public reads, retaining in-frame beta chains. Every distinct CDR3 protein forms one entry, paired with its most common genes and DNA. The sample table holds approximately 410,000 distinct CDR3 sequences, of which roughly 14% were seen once. Roughly an eighth of the sample is in the top ten clones. The sample consisted of blood. The receptor source for this set is a young man with Graves' ophthalmopathy.

V and J are TRBV19 and TRBJ1-1; D gene unclear. This CDR3 has 13 amino acids. Germline loops: CDR1 LNHDA, CDR2 SQIVND (reference sequence). Trimming pared 4 bases from V and 0 bases from J, leaving 6 bases between. CDR3 in DNA: TGTGCCAGTAGTACCTCTTTGAACACTGAAGCTTTCTTT. Its translation is CASSTSLNTEAFF.

The chain recombines TRBV24-1 with TRBJ2-5, with 9 positions matching TRBD1. V trimming: 6 bases; J trimming: 5 bases; junction bases outside the gene matches: 9. CDR3 length: 15 amino acids. The germline gives CDR1 KGHDR, CDR2 SFDVKD. The CDR3: CATSPRDRDAETQYF. CDR3 coding DNA: TGTGCCACCAGTCCCCGGGACAGGGATGCCGAGACCCAGTACTTC.

In its sample, this clonotype was seen a few times. This sequence joins TRBV29-1 and TRBJ2-7; D may correspond to TRBD1 or TRBD2 (7 bases each). Germline V gene lookup returns CDR1 SQVTM and CDR2 ANQGSEA. Trimming shortened V by 6 bases and J by 3 bases, and 15 bases separated the two germline ends. CDR3 length equals 13 residues. In DNA form, the CDR3 reads TGCAGCGTGGAGGGGGGGACAGACTACGAGCAGTACTTC. Protein product: CSVEGGTDYEQYF.

With respect to this clonotype: A much more abundant neighbour one base away suggests this may be a read error. The chain recombines TRBV29-1 with TRBJ2-3; TRBD1 might be the D (6 bases). V dropped 7 bases and J dropped 2 bases, with 19 bases sitting between them. Germline loops: CDR1 SQVTM, CDR2 ANQGSEA. The CDR3 runs to 15 residues. The CDR3 protein is CSATQGLSPTDTQYF. CDR3 in DNA: TGCAGCGCTACACAGGGTCTCTCCCCCACAGATACGCAGTATTTT.

In this sample, this clonotype turned up a few times. This chain joins TRBV10-2 and TRBJ2-2; D is perhaps TRBD2 (6 bases). Per germline, CDR1 WSHSY and CDR2 SAAADI. The CDR3 consists of 16 residues. V gave up 6 bases and J gave up 0 bases, with 14 bases separating them. This CDR3 is CASRGLVHANTGELFF. CDR3 bases: TGCGCCAGCAGGGGACTGGTACACGCGAACACCGGGGAGCTGTTTTTT.

This clonotype was counted a few times. The chain uses TRBV19 and TRBJ1-6; D call uncertain. Trimming took off 3 bases at V and 0 bases at J, with 6 bases between the two ends. The CDR3 consists of 15 residues. Looked up from germline, CDR1 is LNHDA and CDR2 is SQIVND (reference sequence). This CDR3 is CASSIQSSYNSPLHF. The CDR3 DNA reads TGTGCCAGTAGTATCCAGAGCTCCTATAATTCACCCCTCCACTTT.

On this clonotype: The junction and the germline gene differ at one end; a read error may be behind it. The chain combines TRBV20-1 with TRBJ2-7; TRBD2 is a possible D gene (5 bases). The CDR3 sequence is 9 residues long. Germline CDR1 is DFQATT and CDR2 is SNEGSKA (reference sequence). CDR3 sequence (DNA): TGCGGTGCTAGCCACGAGCAGTACTTC. As protein: CGASHEQYF.

In this sample, this clonotype turned up many times. The V gene is TRBV7-2, the J gene TRBJ1-6; 9 positions match TRBD1. The CDR3 covers 15 residues. V dropped 3 bases and J dropped 4; count of bases not matched to a gene: 1. CDR1 is SGHTA and CDR2 is FQGNSA in the germline V gene. In nucleotides, the CDR3 is TGTGCCAGCAGCTTCGGGACAGGGTATAATTCACCCCTCCACTTT. Translation: CASSFGTGYNSPLHF. The variable domain in full, completed from reference TRBV7-2 and TRBJ1-6, reads GAGVSQSPSNKVTEKGKDVELRCDPISGHTALYWYRQSLGQGLEFLIYFQGNSAPDKSGLPSDRFSAERTGGSVSTLTIQRTQQEDSAVYLCASSFGTGYNSPLHFGNGTRLTVT.

The chain employs TRBV19 and TRBJ2-2, with TRBD2 matching 10 bases. Germline-derived CDR1 and CDR2 are LNHDA and SQIVND (reference sequence). The J segment lost 9 bases and the V segment lost 6 bases, leaving 10 bases of the junction unmatched. This CDR3 has 15 residues. Written as DNA, the CDR3 is TGTGCCAGTAGCGGAAGGACTAGCGGCACATGGGAGCTGTTTTTT. Translated, it gives CASSGRTSGTWELFF. Full variable domain (remainder filled in from reference TRBV19 and TRBJ2-2): DGGITQSPKYLFRKEGQNVTLSCEQNLNHDAMYWYRQDPGQGLRLIYYSQIVNDFQKGDIAEGYSVSREKKESFPLTVTSAQKNPTAFYLCASSGRTSGTWELFFGEGSRLTVL.

This chain connects TRBV20-1 to TRBJ2-6, with 8 nucleotides matching TRBD1. Trimming removed 3 bases from V and 0 bases from J; junction bases left unmatched: 7. The germline V gene has CDR1 DFQATT and CDR2 SNEGSKA (reference sequence). There are 17 residues in the CDR3. The CDR3 DNA sequence: TGCAGTGCTAGGAGACAGGGGTTCCCCTCTGGGGCCAACGTCCTGACTTTC. Protein product: CSARRQGFPSGANVLTF.

This clonotype was seen repeatedly, ten times or more. CDR3: CASSPGSLYGYTF. The CDR3 nucleotides are TGTGCCAGCAGTCCAGGCTCCCTCTATGGCTACACCTTC. J is TRBJ1-2 and V is TRBV27; D call uncertain. This CDR3 is 13 amino acids long. Trimming removed 5 bases from V and 4 bases from J, with 11 bases in between. Looked up from germline, CDR1 is MNHEY and CDR2 is SMNVEV (reference sequence).

This clonotype was counted ten times or more. V and J are TRBV6-2 or TRBV6-3 and TRBJ2-1, with 8 bases identical to TRBD2. The CDR3 extends over 13 amino acids. The V gene end was trimmed by 6 bases and the J gene end by 8 bases; junction bases not matched to a gene: 6. Germline-derived CDR1 and CDR2 are MNHEY and SVGEGT. CDR3 sequence (DNA): TGTGCCAGCAGGGCGGGAGGATCCGATGAGCAGTTCTTC. Translating it yields CASRAGGSDEQFF.

In its sample, this clonotype was seen many times. The chain employs TRBV3-1 and TRBJ2-2; D is perhaps TRBD1 (5 bases). The CDR3 is 12 residues long. Trimming removed 10 bases from V and 3 bases from J, with 9 bases in between. Germline CDR1 LGHDT, CDR2 YNNKEL (reference sequence). CDR3 in DNA: TGTGCCACTCAGGGTTACACCGGGGAGCTGTTTTTT. Residues: CATQGYTGELFF.

This chain joins TRBV6-1 and TRBJ2-7, with 9 bases that match TRBD1. This CDR3 has 12 amino acids. Germline assignment: CDR1 MNHNS and CDR2 SASEGT. V gave up 5 bases and J gave up 8 bases; unmatched junction bases: 4. CDR3 residues: CASSRDRDKQYF. CDR3 in DNA: TGTGCCAGCAGTCGGGACAGGGACAAGCAGTACTTC.

This clonotype came up many times. The gene calls are TRBV19 and TRBJ2-3, with D possibly TRBD1 on 6 matching bases. V dropped 5 bases and J dropped 2 bases, with 14 bases sitting between them. The germline V gene encodes CDR1 LNHDA and CDR2 SQIVND (reference sequence). CDR3 size: 15 residues. CDR3 loop: CASSAYREITDTQYF. The CDR3, as DNA: TGTGCCAGTAGTGCCTACAGGGAGATCACAGATACGCAGTATTTT.

At least ten counts were recorded for this clonotype. This chain uses TRBV28 with TRBJ2-7; tentatively, D is TRBD1 or TRBD2 (6 bases each). V gave up 10 bases and J gave up 2 bases, with 18 bases separating them. CDR3 length equals 14 residues. The germline CDR1 and CDR2 sequences are MDHEN and SYDVKM. In nucleotides, the CDR3 is TGTGCCACCGAGGATGGGGGGCGGACCTACGAGCAGTACTTC. Encoded protein: CATEDGGRTYEQYF.

This clonotype was observed many times. The chain links TRBV5-6 to TRBJ1-2; 11 nucleotides agree with TRBD1. V was pared by 4 bases and J by 4 bases, with 9 bases of the junction left unmatched. Germline CDR1 reads SGHDT; CDR2 reads YYEEEE. The length of the CDR3 is 16 residues. CDR3 DNA: TGTGCCAGCAGCCGGACAGGGGGCGCGGGCAGCTATGGCTACACCTTC. The encoded protein is CASSRTGGAGSYGYTF.

A note on this clonotype: A much bigger clone sits one base away, suggesting this may be a read error. The chain carries TRBV20-1 and TRBJ2-3, with 14 bases fitting TRBD2. The CDR3 has 17 residues. CDR1 DFQATT and CDR2 SNEGSKA come from the germline V gene (reference sequence). CDR3 coding DNA: TGCGGTGCTCGGGTGGGACTAGCGGGGGAGCGCACAGATACGCAGTATTTT. This sequence encodes CGARVGLAGERTDTQYF.

Notes on this clonotype: A much larger clone lies a single base off, so this may be a read error. This chain connects TRBV12-3 or TRBV12-4 to TRBJ1-5; D is uncertain. V gave up 2 bases and J gave up 3 bases, with 5 bases separating them. This CDR3 contains 13 residues. The CDR3 coding sequence is TGTGCCAGCAGTTTATGGGTCAATCAGCCCCAGCATTTT. This sequence encodes CASSLWVNQPQHF.

Ten or more counts support this clonotype. The chain has TRBV30 and TRBJ1-2; D possibly corresponds to TRBD1 (5 bases). The CDR3 has 11 residues. The ends were cut back, 1 base at V and 5 bases at J, with 5 bases in the middle. Germline CDR1 and CDR2: GTSNPN and SVGIG (reference sequence). The CDR3 loop reads CAWSGQYGYTF. The DNA of the CDR3 is TGTGCCTGGAGTGGACAGTATGGCTACACCTTC.

This chain links TRBV4-2 with TRBJ1-2, with D possibly being TRBD1 (6 bases). V lost 0 bases, J lost 4 bases, and 12 bases lay in between. Germline V gene sequence: CDR1 LGHNA, CDR2 YNFKEQ. This CDR3 is 15 amino acids long. CDR3 residues: CASSQERGALYGYTF. CDR3 nucleotide sequence: TGTGCCAGCAGCCAAGAACGGGGGGCACTCTATGGCTACACCTTC.

This clonotype has a handful of counts. The chain has TRBV19 and TRBJ2-2; the D gene is possibly TRBD2 (5 bases). CDR3 length equals 14 residues. Trimming shortened V by 10 bases and J by 6 bases, and 18 bases separated the two germline ends. Germline V CDR1 and CDR2: LNHDA, SQIVND (reference sequence). The CDR3: CATRVVGNPGELFF. CDR3 coding DNA: TGTGCCACGCGGGTCGTGGGTAATCCCGGGGAGCTGTTTTTT.

This clonotype showed up just a few times. The chain links TRBV7-6 to TRBJ2-2; the match to TRBD2 covers 12 bases. Looked up from germline, CDR1 is SGHVS and CDR2 is FNYEAQ. After removal of 5 bases from V and 5 bases from J, the junction contained 9 bases not matched to a gene. This CDR3 spans 17 amino acids. The CDR3 DNA reads as TGTGCCAGCAGCGCCAGACTAGCGGGAGATGCGACCGGGGAGCTGTTTTTT. It yields the protein CASSARLAGDATGELFF.

This clonotype has ten or more counts. The J gene is TRBJ1-2, the V gene TRBV15; no definite D call. There are 16 residues in the CDR3. V was shortened by 2 bases and J by 4 bases, with 17 bases between the two germline ends. CDR1 and CDR2 (germline): LNHNV, YYDKDF (reference sequence). The CDR3 sequence: CATSRPGGVRAYGYTF. The CDR3 DNA sequence: TGTGCCACCAGCAGACCAGGCGGTGTCCGGGCCTATGGCTACACCTTC.